The 3 T cell receptor beta chains in this list originate from one sample, sequenced in a study of post-analysis software for immune sequencing data. Study-wide results and limits: Controls showed lower frequencies than patients for 5 or 6 TRBV segments, and TRBV5-6, TRBV5-1 and TRBV20-1 were among these.

The TCR beta cDNA libraries contained unique molecular identifiers. One entry per CDR3 protein, called by TCRdb with MiXCR from the PCR reads. Of roughly 620,000 distinct CDR3 sequences in the sample, 44% were seen once. These receptors have no known antigen. The sample consisted of blood. The receptors stem from a girl aged 10 to 17 with multiple sclerosis.

This clonotype was counted only a few times. The chain couples TRBV10-2 to TRBJ2-7; 13 nucleotides align to TRBD2. With 6 bases clipped from V and 6 bases from J, the junction kept 8 bases outside the gene matches. This CDR3 is built from 15 residues. Germline CDR1 WSHSY, CDR2 SAAADI. As DNA, the CDR3 is TGCGCCAGCAGGGTTGGACTAGCGGGAGTCTCCGAGCAGTACTTC. This encodes CASRVGLAGVSEQYF.

This clonotype was observed a single time. CDR3 sequence: CSATGQVDLTDTQYF. The CDR3 region has the DNA TGCAGTGCTACGGGACAGGTCGATCTCACAGATACGCAGTATTTT. The V call is TRBV20-1, the J call TRBJ2-3; 8 bases agree with TRBD1. The CDR3 spans 15 residues. The V gene end was trimmed by 4 bases and the J gene end by 2 bases; junction bases not matched to a gene: 8. CDR1 is DFQATT and CDR2 is SNEGSKA in the germline V gene (reference sequence).

V usage is TRBV3-1 and J usage is TRBJ1-2; D gene unclear. With 1 base removed from V and 7 bases from J, the gap between germline ends came to 7 bases. This CDR3 is built from 12 residues. CDR1 LGHDT and CDR2 YNNKEL come from the germline V gene (reference sequence). The CDR3 is CASSQALSGYTF. The CDR3 bases are TGTGCCAGCAGCCAAGCTCTATCTGGCTACACCTTC.